The present T cell receptor (beta chain) was sequenced within a study of PD-L1 blockade in urothelial cancer. As for the study in general: Samples of blood were analyzed 3 weeks (second dose) and 6 weeks after treatment start.

CDR3 length: 19 amino acids. Trimming removed 8 bases at V and 5 bases at J, with 33 bases between. Germline V lookup: CDR1 SGHVS, CDR2 FQNEAQ. TCRdb's copy holds only in-frame clones and misses some; the assay was immunoSEQ multiplex PCR. The data hold fewer than 45,000 clones, with around 80% observed a single time. This chain uses TRBV7-8 with TRBJ1-1, with D maybe TRBD1 (5 bases). This sequence was found in a man in his 70s with urothelial cancer. The starting material was PBMCs, obtained around atezolizumab (anti-PD-L1) treatment. The CDR3 reads CASARGTTVQGWSRTEAFF. The CDR3 DNA follows: TGTGCCAGCGCGAGAGGAACGACGGTGCAGGGTTGGTCGAGGACTGAAGCTTTCTTT.